These 9 T cell receptor beta chains were all obtained from the same sample, sequenced in a study of control samples from healthy donors and cancer patients. Some clones are missing from TCRdb's copy, which holds only in-frame ones; the method was immunoSEQ multiplex PCR. The sample consists of more than 95,000 clones, over 90% of them appearing once. Sample: blood. All receptors come from a man younger than 45 in good health.

This clone was seen only a few times. The gene calls are TRBV27 and TRBJ2-7; the match to TRBD1 covers 7 bases. The germline V gene has CDR1 MNHEY and CDR2 SMNVEV (reference sequence). This CDR3 contains 15 residues. V shed 5 bases, J shed 5 bases, and the junction held 12 bases outside the gene matches. For the CDR3, the DNA is TGTGCCAGCAGTCTGGAGGCAGGGGGTTTTCACGAGCAGTACTTC. This encodes CASSLEAGGFHEQYF.

V usage is TRBV5-5 and J usage is TRBJ2-7, with TRBD2 as a possible D gene (5 bases). Trimming pared 0 bases from V and 0 bases from J, leaving 10 bases between. Germline V gives CDR1 SGHKS, CDR2 YYEKEE (reference sequence). This CDR3 region has 15 residues. CDR3 nucleotide sequence: TGTGCCAGCAGCTTGGGTCGGGATAGCTCCTACGAGCAGTACTTC. Protein sequence: CASSLGRDSSYEQYF.

This chain joins TRBV5-6 and TRBJ1-6; TRBD1 matches at 7 bases. The CDR3 is 16 amino acids. Germline CDR1 reads SGHDT; CDR2 reads YYEEEE. The ends lost 4 bases at V and 3 bases at J; junction bases unmatched: 7. DNA of the CDR3: TGTGCCAGCAGCCGCGATCGGGACAGCTATAATTCACCCCTCCACTTT. This translates into CASSRDRDSYNSPLHF.

The CDR3 bases are TGTGCCAGCAGTAGGGACAGGAACACTGAAGCTTTCTTT. Its protein product is CASSRDRNTEAFF. The chain links TRBV2 to TRBJ1-1; 7 bases match TRBD1. After removal of 5 bases from V and 1 base from J, the junction contained 1 base not matched to a gene. The CDR3 is 13 residues long. CDR1 is SNHLY and CDR2 is FYNNEI in the germline V gene.

CDR3 residues: CASSGPGQDLSYEQYV. DNA for the CDR3: TGTGCCAGCAGTGGGCCGGGACAGGACCTCTCCTACGAGCAGTACGTC. The J gene is TRBJ2-7, the V gene TRBV6-1; 8 positions agree with TRBD1. Per the germline V gene, CDR1 is MNHNS and CDR2 is SASEGT. This CDR3 spans 16 amino acids. The junction had 8 bases not matched to a gene; V was cut back by 4 bases and J by 0 bases.

The chain is built from TRBV27 and TRBJ1-6; D ambiguous. The CDR3 loop spans 13 amino acids. Trimming stripped 2 bases from V and 8 bases from J, with 7 bases between. Germline CDR1 and CDR2: MNHEY and SMNVEV (reference sequence). This chain's CDR3 is CASSLQRYSPLHF. CDR3 DNA: TGTGCCAGCAGTTTACAGCGATATTCACCCCTCCACTTT.

The chain has TRBV5-4 and TRBJ1-2, with 9 bases fitting TRBD1. J lost 5 bases, V lost 5 bases, and 4 bases had no gene match. This CDR3 spans 13 amino acids. Per the germline V gene, CDR1 is SGHNT and CDR2 is YYREEE (reference sequence). The DNA for the CDR3 is TGTGCCAGCAGACAGACAGGGGGTTATGGCTACACCTTC. It codes for CASRQTGGYGYTF.

The V and J genes are TRBV27 and TRBJ2-7; no firm D call. The germline CDR1 and CDR2 sequences are MNHEY and SMNVEV (reference sequence). CDR3 length: 17 residues. Trimming took 0 bases from V and 0 from J, leaving 15 bases between them. The CDR3 spells CASSLSRSGWPSYEQYF. CDR3 DNA: TGTGCCAGCAGTTTATCCCGGTCGGGCTGGCCCTCCTACGAGCAGTACTTC.

The J gene is TRBJ2-7, the V gene TRBV7-8, with 8 bases lining up with TRBD1. Germline CDR1 and CDR2: SGHVS and FQNEAQ. The CDR3 extends over 12 amino acids. J was trimmed by 7 bases and V by 1 base; bases with no gene match: 0. The DNA of the CDR3 is TGTGCCAGCAGCTTAGACAGGGGGGAGCAGTACGTC. Protein sequence: CASSLDRGEQYV.